The 29 T cell receptor beta chains below all came from one sample that was sequenced in a study of blood T cell repertoires in COVID-19. TCRdb's table, derived via immunoSEQ multiplex PCR, lists solely in-frame clones and lacks some. This table holds 130,000 to 150,000 clones, 84% found once. The sequenced material came from peripheral blood. All receptors come from a man between 60 and 70 years old with active or convalescent COVID-19.

The V gene is TRBV18, the J gene TRBJ1-2; D uncertain. Trimming cost V 2 bases and J 0 bases, with 7 bases left between them. This CDR3 contains 14 residues. Germline CDR1 is KGHSH and CDR2 is LQKENI. CDR3 DNA: TGTGCCAGCTCACCAACAGAGACTAACTATGGCTACACCTTC. Translated: CASSPTETNYGYTF.

This clone was seen just once. The chain recombines TRBV7-2 with TRBJ2-3, with TRBD2 identical over 13 bases. The V and J ends lost 2 bases and 2 bases, in that order; junction bases with no gene match: 4. This CDR3 region has 17 residues. CDR1 and CDR2 from the germline V gene are SGHTA and FQGNSA. Here the CDR3 reads CASSLRTSGGATDTQYF. The CDR3 nucleotides read TGTGCCAGCAGCTTACGGACTAGCGGGGGCGCCACAGATACGCAGTATTTT.

The rearrangement links TRBV4-1 to TRBJ2-5; 7 bases agree with TRBD1. The V gene end was trimmed by 2 bases and the J gene end by 3 bases; junction bases not matched to a gene: 9. CDR3 size: 16 residues. Germline assignment: CDR1 MGHRA and CDR2 YSYEKL. In DNA form, the CDR3 reads TGCGCCAGCAGCCAACCAAGACAGGGTCGGAAAGAGACCCAGTACTTC. Encoded protein: CASSQPRQGRKETQYF.

CDR3 amino acids: CASSFDRANEKLFF. CDR3 bases: TGTGCCAGCAGCTTCGACAGGGCTAATGAAAAACTGTTTTTT. V and J are TRBV5-6 and TRBJ1-4, with 7 bases that match TRBD1. After removal of 2 bases from V and 3 bases from J, the junction contained 1 base not matched to a gene. Germline V gene lookup returns CDR1 SGHDT and CDR2 YYEEEE. The CDR3 covers 14 residues.

The J gene is TRBJ2-7, the V gene TRBV18; 7 bases are a match to TRBD1. This CDR3 has 14 residues. V was pared by 3 bases and J by 3 bases, with 5 bases of the junction left unmatched. Germline V gene sequence: CDR1 KGHSH, CDR2 LQKENI. CDR3 protein: CASSPTGTVYEQYF. DNA for the CDR3: TGTGCCAGCTCACCGACCGGGACAGTCTACGAGCAGTACTTC.

J is TRBJ2-1 and V is TRBV6-6; 10 bases map to TRBD2. V dropped 2 bases and J dropped 4; count of bases not matched to a gene: 2. The CDR3 is made up of 15 amino acids. Germline V CDR1 and CDR2: MNHNY, SVGAGI (reference sequence). CDR3 in amino acids: CASSYPGLAYNEQFF. CDR3 in DNA: TGTGCCAGCAGTTACCCGGGACTAGCGTACAATGAGCAGTTCTTC.

This chain joins TRBV27 and TRBJ1-1; D is unresolved. Germline V gene sequence: CDR1 MNHEY, CDR2 SMNVEV (reference sequence). V was cut by 8 bases and J by 4 bases, with 8 bases left in between. The CDR3 spans 11 residues. This chain's CDR3 is CASGLVTEAFF. DNA of the CDR3: TGTGCCAGCGGCTTGGTCACTGAAGCTTTCTTT.

The rearrangement uses TRBV30 and TRBJ1-1; no definite D call. There are 13 residues in the CDR3. Germline CDR1 and CDR2: GTSNPN and SVGIG (reference sequence). V was shortened by 0 bases and J by 5 bases, with 10 bases between the two germline ends. CDR3 amino acids: CAWSVESRTEAFF. In DNA form, the CDR3 reads TGTGCCTGGAGTGTAGAATCCAGGACTGAAGCTTTCTTT.

The rearrangement joins TRBV19 to TRBJ2-5; tentatively, D is TRBD2 (6 bases). The V gene lost 5 bases and the J gene lost 5 bases, with 15 bases spanning the gap. From germline, CDR1 is LNHDA and CDR2 SQIVND (reference sequence). CDR3 length equals 14 residues. CDR3 coding DNA: TGTGCCAGTAGTCCCAATAGCGGATCGGAGACCCAGTACTTC. Translated: CASSPNSGSETQYF.

The chain carries TRBV6-1 and TRBJ1-4; maybe TRBD1 (5 bases). Germline V gene data show CDR1 as MNHNS and CDR2 as SASEGT. V was clipped by 6 bases and J by 7 bases, with 18 bases between them. The CDR3 is made up of 15 amino acids. The CDR3 here is CASRTDEKITEKLFF. The CDR3 nucleotides are TGTGCCAGCAGGACAGATGAAAAAATCACTGAAAAACTGTTTTTT.

This chain joins TRBV11-3 and TRBJ2-2; maybe TRBD2 (6 bases). CDR3 size: 13 residues. Trimming stripped 1 base from V and 7 bases from J, with 7 bases between. Per germline, CDR1 SGHNT and CDR2 YENEEA. CDR3 nucleotide sequence: TGTGCCAGCAGCTTAGCGGGACTCGGGGAGCTGTTTTTT. This translates into CASSLAGLGELFF.

The table lists this clone with a count of one. This chain connects TRBV5-8 to TRBJ2-3, with D possibly matching TRBD1 (7 bases). The CDR3 runs to 17 residues. V was trimmed by 0 bases and J by 1 base, leaving 15 bases between them. Germline lookup yields CDR1 SGHTS and CDR2 YDEGEE. CDR3 residues: CASSLGQGGGGTDTQYF. The CDR3 DNA is TGTGCCAGCAGCTTGGGACAGGGAGGAGGAGGCACAGATACGCAGTATTTT.

The chain uses TRBV21-1 and TRBJ2-5; the D call TRBD2 from the table was never checked on the DNA. TRBV21-1 is described as a pseudogene. The CDR3 loop spans 18 amino acids. Here the CDR3 reads CASSKVRPRAGLKETQYF. DNA for the CDR3: TGTGCCAGCAGCAAAGTTCGCCCCCGCGCCGGACTCAAAGAGACCCAGTACTTC.

The chain employs TRBV15 and TRBJ1-4; TRBD1 aligns across 11 bases. Germline V CDR1 and CDR2: LNHNV, YYDKDF (reference sequence). V lost 0 bases, J lost 7 bases, and 4 bases stayed unmatched. The CDR3 is 16 residues long. The CDR3 coding sequence is TGTGCCACCAGCAGAGAGGGGACAGGGGGGACTGAAAAACTGTTTTTT. Its translation is CATSREGTGGTEKLFF.

This clone was recorded only once. This chain joins TRBV5-6 and TRBJ2-7, with TRBD1 matching 7 bases. From germline, CDR1 is SGHDT and CDR2 YYEEEE. The length of the CDR3 is 14 residues. V shed 0 bases and J 4 bases; nucleotides not matched to a gene: 4. CDR3 sequence: CASSLGQGGYEQYF. The CDR3 DNA follows: TGTGCCAGCAGCTTGGGACAGGGTGGGTACGAGCAGTACTTC.

This rearrangement joins TRBV11-2 to TRBJ2-1; 13 bases match TRBD2. V shed 4 bases, J shed 7 bases, and the junction held 7 bases outside the gene matches. Per germline, CDR1 SGHAT and CDR2 FQNNGV. This CDR3 is 16 amino acids long. The chain's CDR3 is CASSSGTSGKGNEQFF. The CDR3, as DNA: TGTGCCAGCAGCTCTGGGACTAGCGGGAAAGGTAATGAGCAGTTCTTC. Variable domain in full (rest from reference TRBV11-2 and TRBJ2-1): EAGVAQSPRYKIIEKRQSVAFWCNPISGHATLYWYQQILGQGPKLLIQFQNNGVVDDSQLPKDRFSAERLKGVDSTLKIQPAKLEDSAVYLCASSSGTSGKGNEQFFGPGTRLTVL.

The chain couples TRBV7-6 to TRBJ2-2; 8 nucleotides agree with TRBD1. The CDR3 consists of 16 residues. Germline V lookup: CDR1 SGHVS, CDR2 FNYEAQ. J lost 6 bases, V lost 2 bases, and 8 bases had no gene match. The CDR3 reads CASSLHGQGGAGELFF. For the CDR3, the DNA is TGTGCCAGCAGCTTACACGGACAGGGCGGAGCCGGGGAGCTGTTTTTT. The full variable domain, completed using reference TRBV7-6 and TRBJ2-2, is GAGVSQSPRYKVTKRGQDVALRCDPISGHVSLYWYRQALGQGPEFLTYFNYEAQQDKSGLPNDRFSAERPEGSISTLTIQRTEQRDSAMYRCASSLHGQGGAGELFFGEGSRLTVL.

This clone came up a few times. The CDR3 loop is CASSPFAGELFF. The DNA for the CDR3 is TGTGCCAGCAGCCCCTTTGCCGGGGAGCTGTTTTTT. The chain joins TRBV5-8 to TRBJ2-2, with no clear D. The V end was cut by 4 bases, the J end by 6 bases, with 7 bases between. Germline V gives CDR1 SGHTS, CDR2 YDEGEE. The CDR3 totals 12 residues.

This chain connects TRBV6-6 to TRBJ2-1, with TRBD2 matching over 8 bases. The germline V gene has CDR1 MNHNY and CDR2 SVGAGI (reference sequence). The CDR3 runs to 13 residues. V dropped 8 bases and J dropped 3; count of bases not matched to a gene: 3. The CDR3 spells CASVAGGYNEQFF. The CDR3 DNA follows: TGTGCCAGCGTGGCGGGGGGCTACAATGAGCAGTTCTTC.

The rearrangement links TRBV29-1 to TRBJ1-1; no clear D. Germline V gives CDR1 SQVTM, CDR2 ANQGSEA. This CDR3 contains 13 residues. V gave up 4 bases and J gave up 2 bases, with 11 bases separating them. The CDR3, as DNA: TGCAGCGTTGTGTACAGTGTAAACACTGAAGCTTTCTTT. This codes for CSVVYSVNTEAFF.

The genes are TRBV5-1 and TRBJ1-1; no clear D gene. Germline V gene lookup returns CDR1 SGHRS and CDR2 YFSETQ. V was cut by 0 bases and J by 2 bases, with 8 bases left in between. The CDR3 has 14 residues. The CDR3 DNA reads TGCGCCAGCAGCTTGGATCCAGTTAACACTGAAGCTTTCTTT. Translated, it gives CASSLDPVNTEAFF.

The chain uses TRBV5-1 and TRBJ2-2, with TRBD1 identical over 12 bases. CDR3 length equals 15 residues. Germline CDR1 and CDR2: SGHRS and YFSETQ. The V gene end was trimmed by 9 bases and the J gene end by 7 bases; junction bases not matched to a gene: 10. CDR3 protein: CAIGPGQGAIGELFF. DNA for the CDR3: TGCGCCATCGGTCCGGGACAGGGGGCGATCGGGGAGCTGTTTTTT.

This rearrangement joins TRBV10-3 to TRBJ2-1, with 12 nucleotides matching TRBD2. V gave up 10 bases and J gave up 5 bases; unmatched junction bases: 3. Germline CDR1 reads ENHRY; CDR2 reads SYGVKD. This CDR3 contains 13 residues. The chain's CDR3 is CATRLAGDNEQFF. The CDR3, as DNA: TGTGCCACCCGACTAGCGGGGGACAATGAGCAGTTCTTC.

The CDR3 DNA sequence: TGTGCCAGTAGTATAGAGGGACAGGCTGGAAACACCATATATTTT. Translation gives CASSIEGQAGNTIYF. V is TRBV19 and J is TRBJ1-3; TRBD1 matches at 8 bases. Germline-derived CDR1 and CDR2 are LNHDA and SQIVND (reference sequence). There are 15 residues in the CDR3. V shed 0 bases, J shed 2 bases, and the junction held 0 bases outside the gene matches.

The V call is TRBV7-9, the J call TRBJ2-2; D may be TRBD2 (6 bases). The CDR3 covers 16 residues. The V gene's germline CDR1 is SEHNR and CDR2 FQNEAQ (reference sequence). V was shortened by 4 bases and J by 0 bases, with 12 bases between the two germline ends. The CDR3 reads CASSWNGGPNTGELFF. The CDR3 DNA is TGTGCCAGCAGCTGGAACGGGGGACCGAACACCGGGGAGCTGTTTTTT.

A few counts support this clone. This rearrangement joins TRBV5-1 to TRBJ1-1; tentatively, D is TRBD1 (6 bases). The V end was cut by 1 base, the J end by 5 bases, with 15 bases between. The CDR3 covers 15 residues. Germline V gene sequence: CDR1 SGHRS, CDR2 YFSETQ. This CDR3 is CASSLTGGARTEAFF. CDR3 sequence (DNA): TGCGCCAGCAGCTTGACTGGGGGGGCGCGAACTGAAGCTTTCTTT.

The CDR3 loop reads CASSLDPGADTQYF. In DNA form, the CDR3 reads TGTGCCAGCAGCTTAGATCCTGGAGCGGATACGCAGTATTTT. The V gene is TRBV11-3, the J gene TRBJ2-3; no clear D. Deletions cut 0 bases from V and 6 bases from J, with 10 bases between. Germline CDR1 reads SGHNT; CDR2 reads YENEEA. CDR3 length equals 14 residues.

This chain connects TRBV11-3 to TRBJ2-5; D is uncertain. V was clipped by 1 base and J by 4 bases, with 4 bases between them. The germline V gene has CDR1 SGHNT and CDR2 YENEEA. This CDR3 has 12 amino acids. CDR3 sequence: CASSLVAETQYF. The CDR3 DNA sequence: TGTGCCAGCAGCTTAGTAGCAGAGACCCAGTACTTC.

The V gene is TRBV7-2, the J gene TRBJ2-5; 13 bases agree with TRBD2. The CDR3 totals 16 residues. The germline CDR1 and CDR2 sequences are SGHTA and FQGNSA. J lost 5 bases, V lost 2 bases, and 5 bases had no gene match. As DNA, the CDR3 is TGTGCCAGCAGCTTAACTAGCGGGGGGGCTGGGGAGACCCAGTACTTC. Protein sequence: CASSLTSGGAGETQYF.